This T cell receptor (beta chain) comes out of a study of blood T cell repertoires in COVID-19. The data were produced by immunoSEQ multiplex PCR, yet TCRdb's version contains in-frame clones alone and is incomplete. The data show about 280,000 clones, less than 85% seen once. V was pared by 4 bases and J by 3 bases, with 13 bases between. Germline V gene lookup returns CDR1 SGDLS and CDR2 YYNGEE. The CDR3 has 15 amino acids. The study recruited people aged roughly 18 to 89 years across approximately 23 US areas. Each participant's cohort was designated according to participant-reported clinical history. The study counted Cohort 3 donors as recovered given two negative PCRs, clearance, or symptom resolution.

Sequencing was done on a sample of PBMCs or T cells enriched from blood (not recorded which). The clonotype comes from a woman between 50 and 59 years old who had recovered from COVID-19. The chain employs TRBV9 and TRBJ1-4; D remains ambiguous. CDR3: CASSPRGGSNEKLFF. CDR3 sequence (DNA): TGTGCCAGCAGCCCCCGGGGAGGGTCTAATGAAAAACTGTTTTTT.